The source of this T cell receptor beta chain is a study of blood T cell repertoires in COVID-19. Overall study context: Sites across the United States, Italy and Spain contributed samples from acute and convalescent COVID-19.

Authors' analysis steps: Amplification with reference gene primers provided the estimates of nucleated cell counts. The repertoire was sequenced with immunoSEQ multiplex PCR; TCRdb's copy has only in-frame clones and lacks some. The V and J calls and clone size are taken from that table; D and trimming were inferred from the DNA. This sample yields about 250,000 clones, of which 84% are seen a single time; roughly 1.4% belongs to the top ten. CDR3 size: 16 residues. Deletions cut 2 bases from V and 0 bases from J, with 11 bases between. CDR1 and CDR2 (germline): MGHRA, YSYEKL. The receptor's source is a woman in her forties who had recovered from COVID-19. The rearrangement uses TRBV4-1 and TRBJ2-1; no clear D gene. The specimen sequenced was peripheral blood. DNA for the CDR3: TGCGCCAGCAGCCAAAATGCGGTAAGCTCCTACAATGAGCAGTTCTTC. It is translated as CASSQNAVSSYNEQFF.